Listed below are T cell receptor beta chains from one sample, sequenced in a study of sequential checkpoint blockade in melanoma. Assay: immunoSEQ multiplex PCR; the TCRdb copy retains only in-frame clones and omits some. The table has 18,000 or so clones, roughly 72% seen once. The specimen was CD8+ T cells sorted from blood (inferred from file names), collected from a patient given nivolumab and ipilimumab in sequence. These receptors came from a human donor with melanoma. CDR3s include the opening cysteine and the closing phenylalanine or tryptophan. The order of the fields is D gene, clone size, V gene, J gene, CDR3 DNA, CDR3 protein. A D gene is named only where the DNA matches it firmly. Clone sizes are given selectively: once, few, many, or a class where the clone is expanded.

d_call: TRBD1; clone_size: few; v_call: TRBV9; j_call: TRBJ2-1; cdr3_nt: TGTGCCAGCAGCGCTGGACAGGGAAGTGAGCAGTTCTTC; cdr3_aa: CASSAGQGSEQFF
d_call: NA; clone_size: few; v_call: TRBV11-2; j_call: TRBJ2-7; cdr3_nt: TGTGCCAGCAGCTCCCCCCGGGTCGAGCAGTACTTC; cdr3_aa: CASSSPRVEQYF
d_call: NA; clone_size: NA; v_call: TRBV19; j_call: TRBJ2-1; cdr3_nt: TGTGCCAGTCTGGTGGGCAGGGGAACCTACAATGAGCAGTTCTTC; cdr3_aa: CASLVGRGTYNEQFF
d_call: TRBD2; clone_size: NA; v_call: TRBV28; j_call: TRBJ2-3; cdr3_nt: TGTGCCAGCTCCCCGCTAGCGGGGGGGGGAACTAGCACAGATACGCAGTATTTT; cdr3_aa: CASSPLAGGGTSTDTQYF
d_call: NA; clone_size: NA; v_call: TRBV5-1; j_call: TRBJ2-3; cdr3_nt: TGCGCCAGCAGCTTTACCGGGGGTGAAGAATATTTT; cdr3_aa: CASSFTGGEEYF
d_call: NA; clone_size: few; v_call: TRBV5-6; j_call: TRBJ1-3; cdr3_nt: TGTGCCAGCAGCTTGTGGGGGGATAAGAGAAACACCATATATTTT; cdr3_aa: CASSLWGDKRNTIYF
d_call: TRBD1; clone_size: NA; v_call: TRBV5-1; j_call: TRBJ2-7; cdr3_nt: TGCGCCAGCAGCTTGGACAGGGGGAGTGAGCAGTACTTC; cdr3_aa: CASSLDRGSEQYF
d_call: NA; clone_size: NA; v_call: TRBV11-3; j_call: TRBJ2-7; cdr3_nt: TGTGCCAGCAGCTTAGCCCCCTCCGTAGCGGTGTACGAGCAGTACTTC; cdr3_aa: CASSLAPSVAVYEQYF
d_call: NA; clone_size: NA; v_call: TRBV11-2; j_call: TRBJ2-7; cdr3_nt: TGTGCCAGCAGCCCCTCGAGCCGGGGCTACGAGCAGTACTTC; cdr3_aa: CASSPSSRGYEQYF
d_call: NA; clone_size: NA; v_call: TRBV30; j_call: TRBJ2-7; cdr3_nt: TGTGCCTGGAGTGTACCGGCCGGGAGAGTAATCTACGAGCAGTACTTC; cdr3_aa: CAWSVPAGRVIYEQYF
d_call: NA; clone_size: NA; v_call: TRBV5-6; j_call: TRBJ1-2; cdr3_nt: TGTGCCAGCAGCTTGGTTGGAGACCAGATTTTTAACTATGGCTACACCTTC; cdr3_aa: CASSLVGDQIFNYGYTF
d_call: NA; clone_size: few; v_call: TRBV7-9; j_call: TRBJ1-2; cdr3_nt: TGTGCCAGCAGCAACGCCAGGGTATTGGATGGCTACACCTTC; cdr3_aa: CASSNARVLDGYTF
d_call: NA; clone_size: NA; v_call: TRBV6-1; j_call: TRBJ1-1; cdr3_nt: TGTGCCAGCACCGAAACGGGAGAAGCTTTCTTT; cdr3_aa: CASTETGEAFF
d_call: TRBD1; clone_size: NA; v_call: TRBV7-9; j_call: TRBJ1-2; cdr3_nt: TGTGCCAGCAGCCTAGGGACAGGGGGTGATGGCTACACCTTC; cdr3_aa: CASSLGTGGDGYTF
d_call: TRBD2; clone_size: NA; v_call: TRBV6-1; j_call: TRBJ2-1; cdr3_nt: TGTGCCAGCACGCACAGCGGGGGGGCGCCTGATGAGCAGTTCTTC; cdr3_aa: CASTHSGGAPDEQFF
d_call: NA; clone_size: NA; v_call: TRBV5-6; j_call: TRBJ1-4; cdr3_nt: TGTGCCAGCAGCTTGGGAGGGCCAACTAATGAAAAACTGTTTTTT; cdr3_aa: CASSLGGPTNEKLFF
d_call: TRBD1; clone_size: NA; v_call: TRBV4-1; j_call: TRBJ1-2; cdr3_nt: TGCGCCAGCAGCCAAGAACCGGACAGGCCCTATGGCTACACCTTC; cdr3_aa: CASSQEPDRPYGYTF
d_call: NA; clone_size: NA; v_call: TRBV6-5; j_call: TRBJ2-6; cdr3_nt: TGTGCCAGCAAGCAGGCGAGCTCTGGGGCCAACGTCCTGACTTTC; cdr3_aa: CASKQASSGANVLTF
d_call: NA; clone_size: NA; v_call: TRBV7-3; j_call: TRBJ2-5; cdr3_nt: TGTGCCAGCAGCGTGCAGATAAAGTTTCAAGAGACCCAGTACTTC; cdr3_aa: CASSVQIKFQETQYF
d_call: NA; clone_size: NA; v_call: TRBV7-9; j_call: TRBJ1-1; cdr3_nt: TGTGCCAGCAGCCCAGACGGAGGCACTGAAGCTTTCTTT; cdr3_aa: CASSPDGGTEAFF
d_call: NA; clone_size: once; v_call: TRBV5-8; j_call: TRBJ1-4; cdr3_nt: TGTGCCAGCAGCTTGGGCGGGTCCTCCTCCAATGAAAAACTGTTTTTT; cdr3_aa: CASSLGGSSSNEKLFF
d_call: TRBD2; clone_size: NA; v_call: TRBV25-1; j_call: TRBJ2-7; cdr3_nt: TGTGCCAGCAGTGAATTTTTGGCGGGGGGCACCTACGAGCAGTACTTC; cdr3_aa: CASSEFLAGGTYEQYF
d_call: TRBD1; clone_size: NA; v_call: TRBV4-2; j_call: TRBJ1-1; cdr3_nt: TGTGCCAGCAGCCCCGGACAGGAGGGGCCGAACACTGAAGCTTTCTTT; cdr3_aa: CASSPGQEGPNTEAFF
d_call: NA; clone_size: once; v_call: TRBV5-4; j_call: TRBJ1-4; cdr3_nt: TGTGCCAGCAGCCCGGGGAGGCAAAGTAATGAAAAACTGTTTTTT; cdr3_aa: CASSPGRQSNEKLFF
d_call: NA; clone_size: once; v_call: TRBV7-2; j_call: TRBJ2-7; cdr3_nt: TGTGCCAGCAGCCCAAGACAGAGTGGGATCCTGGGGGAGCAGTACTTC; cdr3_aa: CASSPRQSGILGEQYF
d_call: TRBD1; clone_size: NA; v_call: TRBV7-9; j_call: TRBJ2-7; cdr3_nt: TGTGCCGTGGGGACAGGGGATTCCTACGAGCAGTACTTC; cdr3_aa: CAVGTGDSYEQYF
d_call: NA; clone_size: NA; v_call: TRBV6-5; j_call: TRBJ2-7; cdr3_nt: TGTGCCAGCACCCTTTCAGGATACGAGCAGTACTTC; cdr3_aa: CASTLSGYEQYF
d_call: NA; clone_size: NA; v_call: TRBV7-9; j_call: TRBJ2-7; cdr3_nt: TGTGCCAGCAGCTTATACCCCGACAGCTACGAGCAGTACTTC; cdr3_aa: CASSLYPDSYEQYF
d_call: NA; clone_size: NA; v_call: TRBV10-1; j_call: TRBJ1-2; cdr3_nt: TGCGCCAGCAAGAGCAGGGGCATAATCTCCCTCAATGGCTACACCTTC; cdr3_aa: CASKSRGIISLNGYTF
d_call: NA; clone_size: NA; v_call: TRBV9; j_call: TRBJ1-5; cdr3_nt: TGTGCCAGCGGGGGGGGCGATCAGCCCCAGCATTTT; cdr3_aa: CASGGGDQPQHF
d_call: TRBD2; clone_size: NA; v_call: TRBV9; j_call: TRBJ2-7; cdr3_nt: TGTGCCAGCAGCCCGGGACTAGCGGGGGTTGAGCAGTACTTC; cdr3_aa: CASSPGLAGVEQYF
d_call: TRBD1; clone_size: once; v_call: TRBV4-1; j_call: TRBJ2-7; cdr3_nt: TGCGCCAGCAGCCAGACAGGGGGACACGAGCAGTACTTC; cdr3_aa: CASSQTGGHEQYF
d_call: TRBD2; clone_size: NA; v_call: TRBV9; j_call: TRBJ2-7; cdr3_nt: TGTGCCAGCAGCGTAGGAGTTCTAGCGGGATCCTACGAGCAGTACTTC; cdr3_aa: CASSVGVLAGSYEQYF
d_call: TRBD2; clone_size: once; v_call: TRBV11-3; j_call: TRBJ2-7; cdr3_nt: TGTGCCAGCAGCCCGGGGACTAGAAAAATCTACGAGCAGTACTTC; cdr3_aa: CASSPGTRKIYEQYF
d_call: NA; clone_size: few; v_call: TRBV15; j_call: TRBJ1-2; cdr3_nt: TGTGCCACCAGCAGGGAGTACTACACCTTC; cdr3_aa: CATSREYYTF
d_call: TRBD1; clone_size: NA; v_call: TRBV30; j_call: TRBJ2-7; cdr3_nt: TGTGCCTACTGGGACAGGTTGGCTTCTTCCTACGAGCAGTACTTC; cdr3_aa: CAYWDRLASSYEQYF
d_call: NA; clone_size: NA; v_call: TRBV27; j_call: TRBJ1-5; cdr3_nt: TGTGCCAGCAGTTTAACAGGCAATCAGCCCCAGCATTTT; cdr3_aa: CASSLTGNQPQHF
d_call: TRBD2; clone_size: NA; v_call: TRBV6-5; j_call: TRBJ2-2; cdr3_nt: TGTGCCAGCAGTTACCCCGGAGCGGGGACCGGGGAGCTGTTTTTT; cdr3_aa: CASSYPGAGTGELFF
d_call: TRBD1; clone_size: NA; v_call: TRBV7-3; j_call: TRBJ1-6; cdr3_nt: TGTGCCAGCAGCACGACAGGGGGCAAGAATTCACCCCTCCACTTT; cdr3_aa: CASSTTGGKNSPLHF
d_call: NA; clone_size: few; v_call: TRBV7-9; j_call: TRBJ2-7; cdr3_nt: TGTGCCAGCAGCCCGGGACAAGCCCCCTACGAGCAGTACTTC; cdr3_aa: CASSPGQAPYEQYF
d_call: TRBD1; clone_size: NA; v_call: TRBV2; j_call: TRBJ1-2; cdr3_nt: TGTGCCAGCAGGAGGACAGGGGACTTAGCTAACTATGGCTACACCTTC; cdr3_aa: CASRRTGDLANYGYTF
d_call: NA; clone_size: few; v_call: TRBV19; j_call: TRBJ1-5; cdr3_nt: TGTGCCAGTAGTATAGATCGGGGAGCGAGCAATCAGCCCCAGCATTTT; cdr3_aa: CASSIDRGASNQPQHF
d_call: NA; clone_size: NA; v_call: TRBV11-2; j_call: TRBJ1-1; cdr3_nt: TGTGCCAGCAGCTTTGGGCAGGGAAGTGGGAACACTGAAGCTTTCTTT; cdr3_aa: CASSFGQGSGNTEAFF
d_call: NA; clone_size: few; v_call: TRBV7-3; j_call: TRBJ1-5; cdr3_nt: TGTGCCAGCAGCTTAGAGGGCACAAGCAATCAGCCCCAGCATTTT; cdr3_aa: CASSLEGTSNQPQHF
d_call: TRBD1; clone_size: NA; v_call: TRBV11-2; j_call: TRBJ1-2; cdr3_nt: TGTGCCAGCAGCTTAACAAACAGGGGGCTTGATGGCTACACCTTC; cdr3_aa: CASSLTNRGLDGYTF
d_call: TRBD1; clone_size: NA; v_call: TRBV9; j_call: TRBJ1-2; cdr3_nt: TGTGCCAGCAGCGTAGCCGCCAGGGGGAATTTGTATGGCTACACCTTC; cdr3_aa: CASSVAARGNLYGYTF
d_call: TRBD1; clone_size: NA; v_call: TRBV25-1; j_call: TRBJ2-7; cdr3_nt: TGTGCCAGCAGTGAATGGGGACAGGGGGCCTACGAGCAGTACTTC; cdr3_aa: CASSEWGQGAYEQYF
d_call: TRBD1; clone_size: NA; v_call: TRBV5-1; j_call: TRBJ1-2; cdr3_nt: TGCGCCAGCAGCGGGGACAGGGGAAAGGGCTATGGCTACACCTTC; cdr3_aa: CASSGDRGKGYGYTF
d_call: NA; clone_size: NA; v_call: TRBV4-1; j_call: TRBJ2-7; cdr3_nt: TGCGCCAGCAGCCCAACACGGGACTTGAGGAACGAGCAGTACTTC; cdr3_aa: CASSPTRDLRNEQYF